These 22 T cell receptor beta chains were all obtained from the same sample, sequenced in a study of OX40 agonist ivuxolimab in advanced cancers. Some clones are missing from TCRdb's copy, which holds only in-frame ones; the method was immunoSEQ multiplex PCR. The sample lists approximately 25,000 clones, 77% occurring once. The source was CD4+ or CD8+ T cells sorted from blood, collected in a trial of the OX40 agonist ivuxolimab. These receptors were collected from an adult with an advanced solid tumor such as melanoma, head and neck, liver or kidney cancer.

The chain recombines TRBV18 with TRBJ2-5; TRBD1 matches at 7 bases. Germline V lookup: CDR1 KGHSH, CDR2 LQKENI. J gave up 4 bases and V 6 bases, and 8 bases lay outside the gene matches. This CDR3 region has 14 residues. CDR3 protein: CASSQGGVTETQYF. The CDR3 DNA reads TGTGCCAGCTCGCAAGGGGGCGTAACAGAGACCCAGTACTTC.

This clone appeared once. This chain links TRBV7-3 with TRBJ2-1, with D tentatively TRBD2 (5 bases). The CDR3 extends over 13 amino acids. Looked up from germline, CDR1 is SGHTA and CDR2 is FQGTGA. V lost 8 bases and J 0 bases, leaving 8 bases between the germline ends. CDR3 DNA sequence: TGTGCCAGCTCACTAGGCTCCTACAATGAGCAGTTCTTC. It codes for CASSLGSYNEQFF.

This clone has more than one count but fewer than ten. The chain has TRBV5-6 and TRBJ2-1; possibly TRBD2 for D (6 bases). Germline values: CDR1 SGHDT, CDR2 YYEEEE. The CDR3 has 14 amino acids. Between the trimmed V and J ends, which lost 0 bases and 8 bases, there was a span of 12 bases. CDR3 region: CASSLGASVHEQFF. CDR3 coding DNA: TGTGCCAGCAGCTTGGGGGCTAGCGTCCATGAGCAGTTCTTC. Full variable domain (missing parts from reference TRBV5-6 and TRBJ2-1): DAGVTQSPTHLIKTRGQQVTLRCSPKSGHDTVSWYQQALGQGPQFIFQYYEEEERQRGNFPDRFSGHQFPNYSSELNVNALLLGDSALYLCASSLGASVHEQFFGPGTRLTVL.

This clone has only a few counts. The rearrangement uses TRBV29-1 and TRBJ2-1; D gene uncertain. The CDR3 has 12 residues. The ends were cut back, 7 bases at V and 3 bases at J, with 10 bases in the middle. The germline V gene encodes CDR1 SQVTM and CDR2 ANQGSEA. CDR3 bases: TGCAGCGCCGGGTACGGCTACAATGAGCAGTTCTTC. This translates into CSAGYGYNEQFF.

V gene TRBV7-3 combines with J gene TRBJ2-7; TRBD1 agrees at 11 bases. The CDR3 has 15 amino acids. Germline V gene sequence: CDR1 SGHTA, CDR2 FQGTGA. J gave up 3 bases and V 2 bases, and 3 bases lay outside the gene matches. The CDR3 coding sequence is TGTGCCAGCAGCTTATTTGGGACAGGGGGCTACGAGCAGTACTTC. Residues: CASSLFGTGGYEQYF.

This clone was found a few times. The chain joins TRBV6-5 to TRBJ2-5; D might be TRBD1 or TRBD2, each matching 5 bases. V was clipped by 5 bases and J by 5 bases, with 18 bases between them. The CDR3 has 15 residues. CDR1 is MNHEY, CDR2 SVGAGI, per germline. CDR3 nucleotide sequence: TGTGCCAGCAGTGGCCGTAGAGGGGCCCAGGAGACCCAGTACTTC. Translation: CASSGRRGAQETQYF.

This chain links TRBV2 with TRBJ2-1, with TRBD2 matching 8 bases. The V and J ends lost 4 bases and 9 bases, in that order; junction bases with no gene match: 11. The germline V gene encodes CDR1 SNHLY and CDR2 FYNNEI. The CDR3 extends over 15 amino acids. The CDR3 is CASSVTSAALGEQFF. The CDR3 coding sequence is TGTGCCAGCAGTGTGACTAGCGCGGCGTTGGGTGAGCAGTTCTTC.

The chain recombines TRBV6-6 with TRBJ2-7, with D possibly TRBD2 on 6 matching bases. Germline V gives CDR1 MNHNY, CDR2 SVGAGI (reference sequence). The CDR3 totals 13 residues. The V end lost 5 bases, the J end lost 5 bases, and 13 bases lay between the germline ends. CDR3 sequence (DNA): TGTGCCAGCAGTCTAACTAGCAACCACGAGCAGTACTTC. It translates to CASSLTSNHEQYF.

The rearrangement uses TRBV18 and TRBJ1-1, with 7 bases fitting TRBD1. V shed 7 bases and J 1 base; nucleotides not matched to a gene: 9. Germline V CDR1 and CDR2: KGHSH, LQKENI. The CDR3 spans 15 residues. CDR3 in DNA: TGTGCCAGCTTCACTGACCGGGACAGGAACACTGAAGCTTTCTTT. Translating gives CASFTDRDRNTEAFF.

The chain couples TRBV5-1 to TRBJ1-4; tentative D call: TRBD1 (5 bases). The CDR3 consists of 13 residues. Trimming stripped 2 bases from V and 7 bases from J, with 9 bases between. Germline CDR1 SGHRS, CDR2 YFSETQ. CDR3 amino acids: CASSFSGGEKLFF. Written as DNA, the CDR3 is TGCGCCAGCAGCTTTTCTGGGGGTGAAAAACTGTTTTTT.

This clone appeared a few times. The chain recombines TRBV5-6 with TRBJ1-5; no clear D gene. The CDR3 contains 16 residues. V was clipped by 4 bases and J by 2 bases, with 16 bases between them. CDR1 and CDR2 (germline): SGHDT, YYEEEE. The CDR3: CASSRRSGRGNQPQHF. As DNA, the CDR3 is TGTGCCAGCAGCCGCCGGAGCGGCCGTGGCAATCAGCCCCAGCATTTT.

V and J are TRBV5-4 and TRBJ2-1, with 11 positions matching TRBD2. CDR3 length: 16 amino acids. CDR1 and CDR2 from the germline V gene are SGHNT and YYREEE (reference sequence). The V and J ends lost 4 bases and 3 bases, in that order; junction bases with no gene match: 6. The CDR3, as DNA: TGTGCCAGCAGCAAACCGACTAGCGGGAACTACAATGAGCAGTTCTTC. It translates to CASSKPTSGNYNEQFF.

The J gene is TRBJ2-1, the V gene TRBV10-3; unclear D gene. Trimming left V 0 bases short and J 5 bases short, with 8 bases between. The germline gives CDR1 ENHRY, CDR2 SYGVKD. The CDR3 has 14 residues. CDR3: CAISESFPHNEQFF. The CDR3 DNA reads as TGTGCCATCAGTGAGTCTTTCCCCCACAATGAGCAGTTCTTC.

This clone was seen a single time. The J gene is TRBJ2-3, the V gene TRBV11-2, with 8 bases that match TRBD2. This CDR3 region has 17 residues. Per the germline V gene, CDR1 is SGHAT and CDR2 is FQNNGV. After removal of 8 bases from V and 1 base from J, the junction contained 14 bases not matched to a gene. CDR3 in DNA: TGTGCCAGCGGCCCACACCGTAGCGGGATCGGCACAGATACGCAGTATTTT. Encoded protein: CASGPHRSGIGTDTQYF.

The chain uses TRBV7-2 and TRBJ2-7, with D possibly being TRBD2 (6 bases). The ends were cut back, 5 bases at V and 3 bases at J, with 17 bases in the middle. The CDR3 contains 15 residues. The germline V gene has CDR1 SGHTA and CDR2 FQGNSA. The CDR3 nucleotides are TGTGCCAGCAGCCCGGGAGTGGGGGGAAACTACGAGCAGTACTTC. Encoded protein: CASSPGVGGNYEQYF.

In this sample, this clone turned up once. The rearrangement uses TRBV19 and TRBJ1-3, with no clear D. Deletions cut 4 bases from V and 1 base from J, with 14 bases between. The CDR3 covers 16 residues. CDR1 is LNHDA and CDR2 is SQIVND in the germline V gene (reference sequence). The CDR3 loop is CASSRRTGRSGNTIYF. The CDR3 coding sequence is TGTGCCAGTAGTAGGAGGACGGGTCGATCTGGAAACACCATATATTTT.

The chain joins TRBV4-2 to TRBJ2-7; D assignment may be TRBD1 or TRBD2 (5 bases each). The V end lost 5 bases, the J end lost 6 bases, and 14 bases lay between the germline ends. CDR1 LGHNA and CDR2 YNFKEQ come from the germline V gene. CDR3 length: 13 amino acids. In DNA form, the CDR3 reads TGTGCCAGCAGCTGGGGTTCGGGGCCCGAGCAGTACTTC. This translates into CASSWGSGPEQYF.

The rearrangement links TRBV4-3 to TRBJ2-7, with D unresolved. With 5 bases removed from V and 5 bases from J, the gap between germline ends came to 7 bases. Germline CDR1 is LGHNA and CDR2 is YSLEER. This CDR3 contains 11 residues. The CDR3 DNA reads TGCGCCAGCAGCTACAAGGACGAGCAGTACTTC. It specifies CASSYKDEQYF.

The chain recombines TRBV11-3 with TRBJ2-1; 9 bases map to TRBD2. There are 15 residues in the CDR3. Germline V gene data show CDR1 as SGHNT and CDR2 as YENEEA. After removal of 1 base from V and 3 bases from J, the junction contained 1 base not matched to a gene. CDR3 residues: CASSLVSGGYNEQFF. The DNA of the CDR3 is TGTGCCAGCAGCTTAGTTAGCGGGGGCTACAATGAGCAGTTCTTC.

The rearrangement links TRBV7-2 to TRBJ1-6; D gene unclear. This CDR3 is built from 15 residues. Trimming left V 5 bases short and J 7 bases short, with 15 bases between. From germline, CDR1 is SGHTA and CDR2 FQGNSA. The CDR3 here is CASSEARVGNSPLHF. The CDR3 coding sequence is TGTGCCAGCAGCGAGGCGCGGGTTGGAAATTCACCCCTCCACTTT.

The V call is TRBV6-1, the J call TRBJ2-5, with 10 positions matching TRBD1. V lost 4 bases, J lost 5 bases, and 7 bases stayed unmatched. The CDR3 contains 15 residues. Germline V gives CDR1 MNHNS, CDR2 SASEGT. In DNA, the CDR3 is TGTGCCAGCAGTGGGGGACAGGGGATCGGGGAGACCCAGTACTTC. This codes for CASSGGQGIGETQYF.

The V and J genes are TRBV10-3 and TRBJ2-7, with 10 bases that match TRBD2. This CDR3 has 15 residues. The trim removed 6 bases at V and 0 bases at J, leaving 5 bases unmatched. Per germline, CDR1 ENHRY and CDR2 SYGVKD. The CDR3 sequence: CAISELAGSSYEQYF. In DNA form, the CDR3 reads TGTGCCATCAGCGAACTAGCGGGGAGCTCCTACGAGCAGTACTTC.